This T cell receptor (beta chain) originates from a study of blood T cell repertoires in COVID-19. Study at large: Collection of acute and convalescent COVID-19 samples took place in the United States, Italy and Spain. T cells, B-cell-depleted T cells, or PBMCs provided the cDNA or gDNA that served as material.

Authors' analysis steps: Amplifying reference gene primers gave estimates of nucleated cell counts. Only in-frame clones appear in the TCRdb table, and some are missing; sequencing was by immunoSEQ multiplex PCR. Clone size and V and J calls were adopted from that table, with D and trimming inferred from the DNA. The table lists tens of thousands of clones, around 82% of them singletons. The TCR sequence derives from a woman aged 55-70 years with acute or convalescent COVID-19. The specimen was peripheral blood.

The CDR3 nucleotides are TGTGCCAGCAGCAAACAGGGGTCTAATGAAAAACTGTTTTTT. It is translated as CASSKQGSNEKLFF. The chain is built from TRBV9 and TRBJ1-4, with 7 positions matching TRBD1. Germline V gives CDR1 SGDLS, CDR2 YYNGEE. V shed 4 bases and J 3 bases; nucleotides not matched to a gene: 3. This CDR3 has 14 amino acids.